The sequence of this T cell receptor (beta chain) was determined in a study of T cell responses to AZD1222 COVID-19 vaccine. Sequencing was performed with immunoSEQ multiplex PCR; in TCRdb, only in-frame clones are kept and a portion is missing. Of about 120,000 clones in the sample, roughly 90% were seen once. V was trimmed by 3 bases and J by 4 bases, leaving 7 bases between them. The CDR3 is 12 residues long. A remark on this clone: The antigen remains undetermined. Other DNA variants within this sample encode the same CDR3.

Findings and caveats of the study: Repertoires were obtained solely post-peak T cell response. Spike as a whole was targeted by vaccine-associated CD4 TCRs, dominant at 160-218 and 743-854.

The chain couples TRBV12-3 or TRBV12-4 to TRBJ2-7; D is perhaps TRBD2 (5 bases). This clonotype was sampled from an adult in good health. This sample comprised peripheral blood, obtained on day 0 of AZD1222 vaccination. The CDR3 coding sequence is TGTGCCAGCAGTTTTTCGGGATACGAGCAGTACTTC. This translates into CASSFSGYEQYF.